The 11 T cell receptor beta chains given below trace back to one sample, sequenced in a study of identical twins' blood T cells. TCRdb re-analysed the 5' RACE reads in MiXCR, keeping a single row per CDR3 protein. The table has 300,000 to 400,000 distinct CDR3 sequences, roughly 30% seen once. The sample consisted of PBMCs. The receptors here all came from a woman aged 18-49 years in good health.

Notes on this clonotype: A much more abundant neighbour one base away suggests this may be a read error. J is TRBJ1-1 and V is TRBV29-1; no reliable D call. V was pared by 6 bases and J by 5 bases, with 13 bases between. The CDR3 spans 12 residues. Germline CDR1 reads SQVTM; CDR2 reads ANQGSEA. This CDR3 reads CSVLSGRTEAFF. In DNA form, the CDR3 reads TGCAGCGTCCTAAGCGGGCGGACTGAAGCTTTCTTT.

The chain recombines TRBV6-5 with TRBJ1-5; perhaps TRBD1 as D (5 bases). Germline CDR1 MNHEY, CDR2 SVGAGI. The CDR3 extends over 14 amino acids. Trimming pared 6 bases from V and 5 bases from J, leaving 14 bases between. The CDR3 nucleotides are TGTGCCAGCAGCCTTCAGGGTTTGGATCAGCCCCAGCATTTT. Translation gives CASSLQGLDQPQHF.

The genes are TRBV6-1 and TRBJ1-1; unclear D gene. The CDR3 runs to 12 residues. V lost 5 bases and J lost 8, with 12 bases in between. From germline, CDR1 is MNHNS and CDR2 SASEGT. This CDR3 is CASSILYSEAFF. The CDR3 region has the DNA TGTGCCAGCAGTATACTTTATAGCGAAGCTTTCTTT.

This chain uses TRBV27 with TRBJ1-2; TRBD1 is a possible D gene (5 bases). This CDR3 is 14 amino acids long. Germline V gives CDR1 MNHEY, CDR2 SMNVEV (reference sequence). Deletions cut 5 bases from V and 7 bases from J, with 17 bases between. Here the CDR3 reads CASSPTPGERGYTF. The CDR3 DNA sequence: TGTGCCAGCAGTCCCACCCCGGGGGAACGTGGCTACACCTTC.

Of note for this clonotype: Since a much larger clone is just one base distant, this may be a read error. J is TRBJ1-1 and V is TRBV20-1, with D unclear. V dropped 8 bases and J dropped 5 bases, with 15 bases sitting between them. Germline-derived CDR1 and CDR2 are DFQATT and SNEGSKA (reference sequence). The CDR3 has 12 amino acids. CDR3 in amino acids: CSLGGKRTEAFF. The CDR3 DNA follows: TGCAGTTTGGGAGGGAAGAGGACTGAAGCTTTCTTT.

The genes are TRBV28 and TRBJ1-1; D not resolved. CDR3 length: 11 residues. Deletions cut 6 bases from V and 7 bases from J, with 9 bases between. CDR1 and CDR2 (germline): MDHEN, SYDVKM. CDR3 in amino acids: CASRSLVEAFF. In DNA, the CDR3 is TGTGCCAGCAGGTCTTTGGTTGAAGCTTTCTTT.

This clonotype was observed once. This may be a read error: a much more frequent sequence differs by one nucleotide. This rearrangement joins TRBV29-1 to TRBJ2-1, with 11 nucleotides matching TRBD2. Losses at the gene ends were 3 bases for V and 5 bases for J; bases not matched to a gene: 6. From germline, CDR1 is SQVTM and CDR2 ANQGSEA. The CDR3 runs to 15 residues. The CDR3 coding sequence is TGCAGCGTTGACACTAGCGGGAGTTCCAACAATGAGCAGTTCTTC. It is translated as CSVDTSGSSNNEQFF.

This clonotype was counted many times. V gene TRBV6-2 or TRBV6-3 combines with J gene TRBJ2-2; the D is unclear. In germline, CDR1 is MNHEY, CDR2 SVGEGT. The V and J ends lost 0 bases and 6 bases respectively, with 5 bases between them. The CDR3 is 13 amino acids. CDR3 in amino acids: CASSYSWAGELFF. The CDR3 DNA follows: TGTGCCAGCAGTTACTCCTGGGCCGGGGAGCTGTTTTTT.

The V call is TRBV6-5, the J call TRBJ1-3, with no clear D. This CDR3 has 14 amino acids. CDR1 is MNHEY, CDR2 SVGAGI, per germline. Trimming pared 0 bases from V and 5 bases from J, leaving 8 bases between. CDR3 bases: TGTGCCAGCAGTTACTCGCAGACACGAAACACCATATATTTT. Its protein product is CASSYSQTRNTIYF.

This clonotype was detected a few times. The V call is TRBV7-2, the J call TRBJ2-3, with 7 bases lining up with TRBD2. Germline V gene lookup returns CDR1 SGHTA and CDR2 FQGNSA. This CDR3 has 17 residues. Trimming cost V 1 base and J 0 bases; bases outside gene matches: 7. CDR3 in amino acids: CASSLVGLADSTDTQYF. The CDR3 nucleotides are TGTGCCAGCAGCTTAGTCGGTCTAGCGGATAGCACAGATACGCAGTATTTT.

The sample holds many counts of this clonotype. The rearrangement joins TRBV6-5 to TRBJ1-1; D is uncertain. The CDR3 covers 15 residues. CDR1 MNHEY and CDR2 SVGAGI come from the germline V gene. V was shortened by 0 bases and J by 1 base, with 9 bases between the two germline ends. Here the CDR3 reads CASSYSSWGNTEAFF. CDR3 bases: TGTGCCAGCAGTTACTCGAGTTGGGGGAACACTGAAGCTTTCTTT.